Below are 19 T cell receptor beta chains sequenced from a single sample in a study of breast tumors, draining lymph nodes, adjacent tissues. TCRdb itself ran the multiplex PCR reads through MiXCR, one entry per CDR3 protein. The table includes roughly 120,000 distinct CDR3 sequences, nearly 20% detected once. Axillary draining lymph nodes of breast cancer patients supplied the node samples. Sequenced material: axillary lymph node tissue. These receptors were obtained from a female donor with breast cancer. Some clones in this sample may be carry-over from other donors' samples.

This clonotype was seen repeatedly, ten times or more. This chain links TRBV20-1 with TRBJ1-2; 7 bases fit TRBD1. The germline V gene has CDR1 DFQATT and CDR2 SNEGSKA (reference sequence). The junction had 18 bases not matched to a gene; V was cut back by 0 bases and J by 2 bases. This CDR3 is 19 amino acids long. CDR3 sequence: CSARERKRVLTGVNYGYTF. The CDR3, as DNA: TGCAGTGCTAGAGAACGGAAGCGGGTACTAACAGGGGTAAACTATGGCTACACCTTC.

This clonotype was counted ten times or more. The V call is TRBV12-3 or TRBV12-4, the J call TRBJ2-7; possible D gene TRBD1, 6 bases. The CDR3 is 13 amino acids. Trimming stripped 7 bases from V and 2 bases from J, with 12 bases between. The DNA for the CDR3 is TGTGCCAGCACCCAACAGGGTCCCTACGAGCAGTACTTC. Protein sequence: CASTQQGPYEQYF.

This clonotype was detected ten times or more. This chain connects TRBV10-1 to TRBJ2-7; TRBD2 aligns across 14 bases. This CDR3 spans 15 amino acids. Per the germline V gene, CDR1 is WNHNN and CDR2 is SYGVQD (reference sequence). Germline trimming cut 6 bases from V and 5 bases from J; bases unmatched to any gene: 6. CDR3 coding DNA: TGCGCCAGCAGGAAAAGGGGACTAGCGGGAGACGAGCAGTACTTC. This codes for CASRKRGLAGDEQYF.

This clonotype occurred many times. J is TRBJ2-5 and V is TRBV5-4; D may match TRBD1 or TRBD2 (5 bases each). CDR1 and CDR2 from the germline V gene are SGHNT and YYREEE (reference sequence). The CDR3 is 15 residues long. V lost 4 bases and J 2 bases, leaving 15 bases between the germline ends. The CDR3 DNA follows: TGTGCCAGCAGCGTGGCCGGGACGAGGCAAGAGACCCAGTACTTC. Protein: CASSVAGTRQETQYF. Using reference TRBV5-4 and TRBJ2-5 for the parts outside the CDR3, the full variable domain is ETGVTQSPTHLIKTRGQQVTLRCSSQSGHNTVSWYQQALGQGPQFIFQYYREEENGRGNFPPRFSGLQFPNYSSELNVNALELDDSALYLCASSVAGTRQETQYFGPGTRLLVL.

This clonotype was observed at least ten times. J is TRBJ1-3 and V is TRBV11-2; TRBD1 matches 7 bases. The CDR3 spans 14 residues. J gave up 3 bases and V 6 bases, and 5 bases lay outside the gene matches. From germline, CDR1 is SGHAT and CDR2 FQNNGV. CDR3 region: CASSFTGDGNTIYF. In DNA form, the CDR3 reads TGTGCCAGCAGTTTTACAGGGGATGGAAACACCATATATTTT.

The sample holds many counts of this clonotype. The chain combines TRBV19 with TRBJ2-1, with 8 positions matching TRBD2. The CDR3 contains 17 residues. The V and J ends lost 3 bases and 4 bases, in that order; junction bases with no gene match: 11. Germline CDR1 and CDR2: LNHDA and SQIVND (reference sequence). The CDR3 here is CASSIETGGPSYNEQFF. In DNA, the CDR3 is TGTGCCAGTAGTATTGAGACGGGAGGGCCCTCGTACAATGAGCAGTTCTTC.

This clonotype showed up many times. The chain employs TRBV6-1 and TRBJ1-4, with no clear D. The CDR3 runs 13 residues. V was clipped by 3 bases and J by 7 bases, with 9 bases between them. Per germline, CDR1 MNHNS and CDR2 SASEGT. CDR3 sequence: CASSEGLAEKLFF. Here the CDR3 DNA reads TGTGCCAGCAGTGAGGGCTTGGCTGAAAAACTGTTTTTT.

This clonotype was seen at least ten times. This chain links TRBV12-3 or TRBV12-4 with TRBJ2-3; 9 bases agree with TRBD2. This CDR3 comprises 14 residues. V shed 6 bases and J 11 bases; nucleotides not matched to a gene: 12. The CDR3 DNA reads TGTGCCAGCAGGCAAGGGCGGGGGGGCCTCAGGCAGTATTTT. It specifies CASRQGRGGLRQYF.

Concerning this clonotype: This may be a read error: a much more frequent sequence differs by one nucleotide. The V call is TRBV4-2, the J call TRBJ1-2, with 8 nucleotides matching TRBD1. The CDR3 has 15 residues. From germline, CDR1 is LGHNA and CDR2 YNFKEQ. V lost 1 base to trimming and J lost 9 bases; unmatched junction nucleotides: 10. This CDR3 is CASSQGMTGENRYTF. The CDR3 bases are TGTGCCAGCAGCCAAGGGATGACAGGGGAAAATCGCTACACCTTC.

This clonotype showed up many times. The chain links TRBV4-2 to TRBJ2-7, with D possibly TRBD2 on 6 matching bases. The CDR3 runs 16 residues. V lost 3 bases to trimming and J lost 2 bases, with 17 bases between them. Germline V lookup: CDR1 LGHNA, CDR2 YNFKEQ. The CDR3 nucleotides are TGTGCCAGCAGCCAGGACCGCGGGGTAATAGCCTACGAGCAGTACTTC. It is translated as CASSQDRGVIAYEQYF.

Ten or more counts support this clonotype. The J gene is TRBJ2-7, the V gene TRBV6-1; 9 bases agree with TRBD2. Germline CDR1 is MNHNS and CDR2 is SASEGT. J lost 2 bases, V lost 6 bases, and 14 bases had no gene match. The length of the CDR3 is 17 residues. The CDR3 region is CASRRQENSGGPYEQYF. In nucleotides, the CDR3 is TGTGCCAGCAGACGACAAGAAAATAGCGGGGGTCCCTACGAGCAGTACTTC.

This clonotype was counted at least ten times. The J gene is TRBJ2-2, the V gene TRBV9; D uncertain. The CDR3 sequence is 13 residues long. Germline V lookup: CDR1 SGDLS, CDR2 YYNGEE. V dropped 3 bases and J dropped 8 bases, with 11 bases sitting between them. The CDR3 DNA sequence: TGTGCCAGCAGCGCAGCTTTTTCGGGGGAGCTGTTTTTT. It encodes CASSAAFSGELFF.

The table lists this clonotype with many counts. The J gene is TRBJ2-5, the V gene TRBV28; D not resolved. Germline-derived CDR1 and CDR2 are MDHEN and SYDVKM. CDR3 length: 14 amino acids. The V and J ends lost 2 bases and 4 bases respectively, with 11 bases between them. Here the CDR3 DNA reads TGTGCCAGCAGTTTAAATGTGGGTTCAGAGACCCAGTACTTC. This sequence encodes CASSLNVGSETQYF.

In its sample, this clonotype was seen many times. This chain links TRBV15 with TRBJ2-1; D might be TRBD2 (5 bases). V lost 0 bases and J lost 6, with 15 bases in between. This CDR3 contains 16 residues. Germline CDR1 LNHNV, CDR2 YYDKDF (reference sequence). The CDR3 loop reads CATSRDRGRTFNEQFF. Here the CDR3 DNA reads TGTGCCACCAGCAGAGATCGGGGTAGAACGTTCAATGAGCAGTTCTTC.

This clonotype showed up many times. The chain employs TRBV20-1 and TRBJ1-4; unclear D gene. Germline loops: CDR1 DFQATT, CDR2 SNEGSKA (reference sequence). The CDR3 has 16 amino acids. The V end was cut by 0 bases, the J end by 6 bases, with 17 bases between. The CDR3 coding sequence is TGCAGTGCTAGAGAAACGCGACCCTCGGCGGATGAAAAACTGTTTTTT. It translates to CSARETRPSADEKLFF.

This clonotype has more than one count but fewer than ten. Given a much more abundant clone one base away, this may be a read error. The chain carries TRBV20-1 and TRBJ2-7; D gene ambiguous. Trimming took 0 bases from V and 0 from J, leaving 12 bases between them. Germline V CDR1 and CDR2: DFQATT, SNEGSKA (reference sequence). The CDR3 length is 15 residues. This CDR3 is CSARDHRAYSYEQYF. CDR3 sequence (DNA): TGCAGTGCTAGAGATCATCGGGCATACTCCTACGAGCAGTACTTC.

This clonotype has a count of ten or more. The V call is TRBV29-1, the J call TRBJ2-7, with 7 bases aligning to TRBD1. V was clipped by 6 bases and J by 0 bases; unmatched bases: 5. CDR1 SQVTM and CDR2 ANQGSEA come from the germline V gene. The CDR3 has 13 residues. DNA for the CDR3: TGCAGCGTGGGGGACAGCACCTCCTACGAGCAGTACTTC. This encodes CSVGDSTSYEQYF.

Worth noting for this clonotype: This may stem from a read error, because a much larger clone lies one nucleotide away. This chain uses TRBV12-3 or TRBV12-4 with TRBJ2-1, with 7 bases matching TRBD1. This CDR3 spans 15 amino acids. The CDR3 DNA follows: TGTGCCTGCAGTTCCCGGGACAGCATATACAATGAGCAGTTCTTC. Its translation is CACSSRDSIYNEQFF.

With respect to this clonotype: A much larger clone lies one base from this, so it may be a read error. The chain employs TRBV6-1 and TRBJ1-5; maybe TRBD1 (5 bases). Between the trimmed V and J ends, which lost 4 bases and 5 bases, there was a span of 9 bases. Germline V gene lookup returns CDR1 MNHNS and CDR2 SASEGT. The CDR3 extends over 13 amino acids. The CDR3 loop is CASSGGVDQPQHF. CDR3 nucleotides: TGTGCCAGCAGTGGGGGGGTGGATCAGCCCCAGCATTTT.